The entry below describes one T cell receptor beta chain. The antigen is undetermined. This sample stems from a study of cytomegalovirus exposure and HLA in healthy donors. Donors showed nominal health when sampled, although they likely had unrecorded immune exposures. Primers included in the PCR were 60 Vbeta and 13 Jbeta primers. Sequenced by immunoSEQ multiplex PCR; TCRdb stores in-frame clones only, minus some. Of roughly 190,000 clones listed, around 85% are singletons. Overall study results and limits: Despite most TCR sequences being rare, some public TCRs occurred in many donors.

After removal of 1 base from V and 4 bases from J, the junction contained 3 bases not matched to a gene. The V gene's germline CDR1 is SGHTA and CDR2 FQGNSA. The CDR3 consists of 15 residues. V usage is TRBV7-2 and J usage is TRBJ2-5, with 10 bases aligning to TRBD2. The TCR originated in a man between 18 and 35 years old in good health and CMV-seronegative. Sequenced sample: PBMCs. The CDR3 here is CASSLEKRGGETQYF. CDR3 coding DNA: TGTGCCAGCAGCTTAGAAAAGCGGGGGGGAGAGACCCAGTACTTC.